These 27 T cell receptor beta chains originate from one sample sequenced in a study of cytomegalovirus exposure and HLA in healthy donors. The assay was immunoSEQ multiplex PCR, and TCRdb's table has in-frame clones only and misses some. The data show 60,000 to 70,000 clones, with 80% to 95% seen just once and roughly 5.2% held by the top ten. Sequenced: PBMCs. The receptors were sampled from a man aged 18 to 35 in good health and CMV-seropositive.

The CDR3 loop is CSVAGADTQYF. The CDR3 DNA sequence: TGCAGCGTTGCGGGTGCAGATACGCAGTATTTT. The chain joins TRBV29-1 to TRBJ2-3; D is uncertain. The V gene lost 4 bases and the J gene lost 4 bases, with 6 bases spanning the gap. Germline V gene lookup returns CDR1 SQVTM and CDR2 ANQGSEA. This CDR3 has 11 residues.

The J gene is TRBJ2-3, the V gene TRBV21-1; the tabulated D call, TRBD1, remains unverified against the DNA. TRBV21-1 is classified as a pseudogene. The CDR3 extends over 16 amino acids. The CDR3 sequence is CASSKATAGSTDTQYF. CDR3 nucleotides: TGTGCCAGCAGCAAAGCAACAGCCGGAAGCACAGATACGCAGTATTTT.

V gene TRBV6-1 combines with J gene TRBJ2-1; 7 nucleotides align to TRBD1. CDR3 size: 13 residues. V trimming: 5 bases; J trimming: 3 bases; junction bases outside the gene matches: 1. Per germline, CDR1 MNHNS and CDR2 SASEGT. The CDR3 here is CASSWDSYNEQFF. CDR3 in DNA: TGTGCCAGCAGTTGGGACAGCTACAATGAGCAGTTCTTC.

CDR3 amino acids: CASSQGPGGSYEQYF. The CDR3 DNA follows: TGTGCCAGCAGTCAGGGTCCGGGAGGATCCTACGAGCAGTACTTC. V usage is TRBV2 and J usage is TRBJ2-7, with 7 bases fitting TRBD2. Germline V gene sequence: CDR1 SNHLY, CDR2 FYNNEI. CDR3 length: 15 residues. V was pared by 5 bases and J by 1 base, with 8 bases of the junction left unmatched.

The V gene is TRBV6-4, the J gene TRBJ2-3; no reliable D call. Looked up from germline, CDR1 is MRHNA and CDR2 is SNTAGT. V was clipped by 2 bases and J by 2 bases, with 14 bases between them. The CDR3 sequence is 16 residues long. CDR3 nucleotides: TGTGCCAGCAGTGACAACTCCTACTCGAACACAGATACGCAGTATTTT. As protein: CASSDNSYSNTDTQYF.

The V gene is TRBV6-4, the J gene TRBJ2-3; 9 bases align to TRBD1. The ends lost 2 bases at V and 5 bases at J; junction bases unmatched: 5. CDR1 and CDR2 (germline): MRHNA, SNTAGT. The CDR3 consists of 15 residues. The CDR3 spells CASSDGTGSQDTQYF. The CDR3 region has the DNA TGTGCCAGCAGTGACGGGACAGGGTCTCAAGATACGCAGTATTTT.

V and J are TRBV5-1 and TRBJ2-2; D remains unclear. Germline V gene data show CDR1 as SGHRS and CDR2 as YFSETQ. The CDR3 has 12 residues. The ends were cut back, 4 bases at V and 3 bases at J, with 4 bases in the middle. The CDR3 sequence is CASSTYTGELFF. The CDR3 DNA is TGCGCCAGCAGCACATACACCGGGGAGCTGTTTTTT. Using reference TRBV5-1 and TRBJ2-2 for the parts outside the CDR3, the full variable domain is KAGVTQTPRYLIKTRGQQVTLSCSPISGHRSVSWYQQTPGQGLQFLFEYFSETQRNKGNFPGRFSGRQFSNSRSEMNVSTLELGDSALYLCASSTYTGELFFGEGSRLTVL.

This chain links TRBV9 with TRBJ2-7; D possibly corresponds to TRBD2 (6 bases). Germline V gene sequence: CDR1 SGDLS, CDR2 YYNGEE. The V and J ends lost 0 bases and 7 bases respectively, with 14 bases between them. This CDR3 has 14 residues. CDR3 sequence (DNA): TGTGCCAGCAGCGTAGCTTACGGGAGCGGGGAGCAGTACTTC. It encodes CASSVAYGSGEQYF.

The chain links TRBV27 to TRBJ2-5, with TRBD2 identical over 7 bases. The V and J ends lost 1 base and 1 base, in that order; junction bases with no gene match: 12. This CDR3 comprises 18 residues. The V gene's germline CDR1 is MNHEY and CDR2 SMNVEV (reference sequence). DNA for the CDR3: TGTGCCAGCAGTTTATTTTCACCCAGCGGGGCTACCCAAGAGACCCAGTACTTC. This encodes CASSLFSPSGATQETQYF.

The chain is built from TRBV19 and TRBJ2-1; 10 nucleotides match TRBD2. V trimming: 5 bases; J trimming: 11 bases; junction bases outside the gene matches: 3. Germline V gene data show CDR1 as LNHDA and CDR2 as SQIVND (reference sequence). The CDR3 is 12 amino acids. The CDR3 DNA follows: TGTGCCAGTAGTCCTAGCGGGAGTAAGCAGTTCTTC. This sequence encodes CASSPSGSKQFF.

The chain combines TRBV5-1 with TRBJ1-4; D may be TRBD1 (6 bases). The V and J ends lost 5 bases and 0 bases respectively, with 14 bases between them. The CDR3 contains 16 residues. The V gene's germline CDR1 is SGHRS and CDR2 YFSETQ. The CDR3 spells CASSTGSLATNEKLFF. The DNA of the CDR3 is TGCGCCAGCAGTACAGGGTCACTCGCAACTAATGAAAAACTGTTTTTT.

Here the CDR3 DNA reads TGTGCCAGCAGCTTAGTGGGGGCAGCCCTCACAGATACGCAGTATTTT. Translation gives CASSLVGAALTDTQYF. This chain links TRBV7-2 with TRBJ2-3, with a weak D call TRBD1 (6 bases). The CDR3 is made up of 16 amino acids. V gave up 1 base and J gave up 2 bases, with 13 bases separating them. Germline V gene sequence: CDR1 SGHTA, CDR2 FQGNSA. Drawing the rest from reference TRBV7-2 and TRBJ2-3, the complete variable domain is GAGVSQSPSNKVTEKGKDVELRCDPISGHTALYWYRQSLGQGLEFLIYFQGNSAPDKSGLPSDRFSAERTGGSVSTLTIQRTQQEDSAVYLCASSLVGAALTDTQYFGPGTRLTVL.

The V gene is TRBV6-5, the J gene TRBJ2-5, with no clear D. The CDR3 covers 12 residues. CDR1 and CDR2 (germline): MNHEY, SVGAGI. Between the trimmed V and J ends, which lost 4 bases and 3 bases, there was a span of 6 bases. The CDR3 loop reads CASSSLEETQYF. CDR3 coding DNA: TGTGCCAGCAGTTCCCTCGAAGAGACCCAGTACTTC.

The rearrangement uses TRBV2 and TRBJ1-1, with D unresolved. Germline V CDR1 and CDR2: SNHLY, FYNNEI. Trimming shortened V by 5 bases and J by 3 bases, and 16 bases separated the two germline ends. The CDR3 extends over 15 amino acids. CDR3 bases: TGTGCCAGCAGTCTTGAGGGCGTCGGGTACACTGAAGCTTTCTTT. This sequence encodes CASSLEGVGYTEAFF.

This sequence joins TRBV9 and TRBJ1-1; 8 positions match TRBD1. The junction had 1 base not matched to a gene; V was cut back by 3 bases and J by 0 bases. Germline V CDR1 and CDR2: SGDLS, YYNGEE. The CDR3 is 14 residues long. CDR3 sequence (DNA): TGTGCCAGCAGCGAGACAGGGGTGAACACTGAAGCTTTCTTT. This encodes CASSETGVNTEAFF.

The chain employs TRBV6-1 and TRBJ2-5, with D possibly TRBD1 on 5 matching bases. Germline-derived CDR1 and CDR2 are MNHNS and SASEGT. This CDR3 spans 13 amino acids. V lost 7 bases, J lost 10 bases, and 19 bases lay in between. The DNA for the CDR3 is TGTGCCAGCACCTTGGACACTGGAATACTCCAGTACTTC. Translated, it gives CASTLDTGILQYF.

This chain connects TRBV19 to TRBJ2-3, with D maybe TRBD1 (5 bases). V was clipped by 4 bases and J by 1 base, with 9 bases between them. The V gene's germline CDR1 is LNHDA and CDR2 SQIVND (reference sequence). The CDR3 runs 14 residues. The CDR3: CASSTGLGTDTQYF. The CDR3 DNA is TGTGCCAGTAGTACAGGGTTGGGCACAGATACGCAGTATTTT.

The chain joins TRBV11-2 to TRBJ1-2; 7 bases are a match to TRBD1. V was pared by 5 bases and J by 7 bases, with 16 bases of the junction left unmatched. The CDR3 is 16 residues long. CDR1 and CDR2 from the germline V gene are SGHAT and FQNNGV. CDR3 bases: TGTGCCAGCAGCCCGGGATTAGGACAGGACTGGGTTGGCTACACCTTC. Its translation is CASSPGLGQDWVGYTF.

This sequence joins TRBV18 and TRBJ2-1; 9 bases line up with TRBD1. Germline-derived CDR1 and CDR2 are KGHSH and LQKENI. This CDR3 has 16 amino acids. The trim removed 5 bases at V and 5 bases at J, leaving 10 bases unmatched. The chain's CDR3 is CASSTYRGPNNNEQFF. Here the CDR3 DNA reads TGTGCCAGCTCAACCTACAGGGGGCCGAACAACAATGAGCAGTTCTTC.

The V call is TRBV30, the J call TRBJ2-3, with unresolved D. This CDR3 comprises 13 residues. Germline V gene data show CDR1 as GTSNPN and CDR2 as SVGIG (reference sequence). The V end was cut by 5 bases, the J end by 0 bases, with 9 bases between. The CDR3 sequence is CAWEILSTDTQYF. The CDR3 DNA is TGTGCCTGGGAGATCCTTAGCACAGATACGCAGTATTTT.

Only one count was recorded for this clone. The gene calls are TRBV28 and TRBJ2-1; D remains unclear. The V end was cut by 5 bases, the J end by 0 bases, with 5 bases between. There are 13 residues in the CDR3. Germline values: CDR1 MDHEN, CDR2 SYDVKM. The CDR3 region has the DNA TGTGCCAGCAGTGAGCACTCCTACAATGAGCAGTTCTTC. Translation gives CASSEHSYNEQFF.

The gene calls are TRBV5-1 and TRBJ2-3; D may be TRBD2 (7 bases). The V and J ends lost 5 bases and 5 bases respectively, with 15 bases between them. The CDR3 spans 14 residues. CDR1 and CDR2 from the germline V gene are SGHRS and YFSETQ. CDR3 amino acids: CASRPLGGGDTQYF. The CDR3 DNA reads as TGCGCCAGCAGACCCCTAGGGGGGGGAGATACGCAGTATTTT.

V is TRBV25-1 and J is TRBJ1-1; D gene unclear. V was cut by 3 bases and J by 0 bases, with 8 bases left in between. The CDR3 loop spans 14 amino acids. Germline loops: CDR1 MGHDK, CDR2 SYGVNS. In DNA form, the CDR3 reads TGTGCCAGCAGTGATCCCGAGATGAACACTGAAGCTTTCTTT. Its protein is CASSDPEMNTEAFF.

The CDR3 sequence: CASSLGLAGGSSSYEQYF. As DNA, the CDR3 is TGTGCCAGCAGCTTGGGACTAGCGGGAGGATCCAGCTCCTACGAGCAGTACTTC. The chain couples TRBV11-2 to TRBJ2-7, with TRBD2 matching 15 bases. The CDR3 loop spans 18 amino acids. In germline, CDR1 is SGHAT, CDR2 FQNNGV. V was pared by 3 bases and J by 0 bases, with 6 bases of the junction left unmatched.

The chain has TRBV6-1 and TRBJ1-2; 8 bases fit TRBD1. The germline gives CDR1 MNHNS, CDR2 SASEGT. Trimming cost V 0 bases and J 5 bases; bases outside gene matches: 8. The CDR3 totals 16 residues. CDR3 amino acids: CASSEAQDRVFYGYTF. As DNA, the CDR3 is TGTGCCAGCAGTGAAGCGCAGGACAGGGTTTTTTATGGCTACACCTTC.

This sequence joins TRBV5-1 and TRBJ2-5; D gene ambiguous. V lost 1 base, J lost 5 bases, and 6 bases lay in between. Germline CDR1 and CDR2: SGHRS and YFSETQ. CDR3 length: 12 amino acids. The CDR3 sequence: CASSLPRETQYF. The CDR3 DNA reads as TGCGCCAGCAGCTTGCCTAGGGAGACCCAGTACTTC.

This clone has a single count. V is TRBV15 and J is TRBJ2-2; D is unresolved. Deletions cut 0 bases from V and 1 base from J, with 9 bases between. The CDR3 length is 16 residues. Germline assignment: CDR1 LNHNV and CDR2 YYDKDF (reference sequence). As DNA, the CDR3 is TGTGCCACCAGCAGAGATAGACTGGTGAACACCGGGGAGCTGTTTTTT. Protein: CATSRDRLVNTGELFF.